A selection of T cell receptor beta chains follows, all from one sample in a study of cytomegalovirus exposure and HLA in healthy donors. Profiling relied on immunoSEQ multiplex PCR, and the TCRdb table lists in-frame clones only, not all of them. The table shows tens of thousands of clones, with around 84% occurring only once. The sequenced sample was PBMCs. The receptor set was obtained from a woman aged 50 to 65 in good health and CMV-seronegative. Each CDR3 is given with its conserved first and last residue. D genes are given only for firm matches. A clone size is listed for some rows: how often the clone was seen (once, few, many), or a class if it is expanded.

v_call	d_call	cdr3_length	clone_size	j_call	cdr3_aa	cdr3_nt
TRBV29-1	TRBD2	13	NA	TRBJ2-7	CSVGASGSYEQYF	TGCAGCGTCGGGGCTAGCGGTTCCTACGAGCAGTACTTC
TRBV29-1	NA	13	NA	TRBJ1-1	CSAAQGMNTEAFF	TGCAGCGCCGCCCAGGGTATGAACACTGAAGCTTTCTTT
TRBV11-2	NA	14	NA	TRBJ1-1	CASSLVGQNTEAFF	TGTGCCAGCAGCTTAGTGGGACAGAACACTGAAGCTTTCTTT
TRBV19	NA	14	NA	TRBJ2-6	CASKPRSGANVLTF	TGTGCCAGTAAGCCCCGCTCTGGGGCCAACGTCCTGACTTTC
TRBV7-2	NA	13	few	TRBJ1-1	CASSPYSVDYAFF	TGTGCCAGCAGCCCCTACAGTGTTGACTATGCTTTCTTT
TRBV7-9	TRBD1	14	NA	TRBJ1-1	CASSMGQGNTEAFF	TGTGCCAGCAGCATGGGACAGGGGAACACTGAAGCTTTCTTT
TRBV6-6	NA	15	NA	TRBJ1-1	CASSLNRDANTEAFF	TGTGCCAGCAGTCTAAACAGGGATGCGAACACTGAAGCTTTCTTT
TRBV20-1	NA	11	once	TRBJ1-1	CSALEGVEAFF	TGCAGTGCCCTCGAGGGGGTTGAAGCTTTCTTT
TRBV6-1	TRBD2	14	once	TRBJ2-7	CASSVGGSAYEQYF	TGTGCCAGCAGTGTGGGGGGGTCCGCCTACGAGCAGTACTTC
TRBV9	TRBD1	13	NA	TRBJ1-1	CASSLQTGAEAFF	TGTGCCAGCAGCCTACAGACAGGGGCTGAAGCTTTCTTT
TRBV10-3	TRBD1	12	once	TRBJ1-1	CATETGDTEAFF	TGTGCCACCGAGACAGGGGACACTGAAGCTTTCTTT